This T cell receptor (beta chain) is drawn from a study of shared T cell receptors in the human thymus. Clones were read by immunoSEQ multiplex PCR, and TCRdb kept only the in-frame ones, dropping some. Of hundreds of thousands of clones detected, approximately 85% appear once; the ten largest clones hold over 0.008%. V was clipped by 4 bases and J by 7 bases; unmatched bases: 4. The CDR3 totals 14 residues. Germline V lookup: CDR1 MNHEY, CDR2 SMNVEV (reference sequence). Another study also made use of these data, one on human thymus T cells.

V gene TRBV27 combines with J gene TRBJ1-6; TRBD1 agrees at 7 bases. The source is a girl under two years old with a congenital heart defect. Material for sequencing was thymocytes. CDR3 bases: TGTGCCAGCAGTTCCGGGACAGAGAATTCACCCCTCCACTTT. This gives the protein CASSSGTENSPLHF.